This T cell receptor (beta chain) came from a study of cytomegalovirus exposure and HLA in healthy donors. Study findings and constraints: TCR beta chain V- and J-gene trimming was linked, in a later analysis, to a missense variant in DCLRE1C. Cytomegalovirus association was assigned to under 200 TCR beta chains.

A remark on this clone: Its antigen remains unidentified.

The PCR made use of 60 Vbeta and 13 Jbeta primers. Authors' data handling: Per a later analysis, the number of unique TCR beta chains was about 78 million, of which about 10 million were shared. The repertoire was sequenced with immunoSEQ multiplex PCR; TCRdb's copy has only in-frame clones and lacks some. V, J and clone size were drawn from that table, and D and trimming were deduced from the DNA. The table shows roughly 170,000 clones, with around 83% occurring only once. The sequencing sample was made of PBMCs. The receptor was isolated from a man aged 45-65 years in good health and CMV-seronegative.

The CDR3 is CASSLFGGRPEQFF. The CDR3 nucleotides are TGTGCCAGCAGTTTATTCGGCGGGCGGCCCGAGCAGTTCTTC. This rearrangement joins TRBV27 to TRBJ2-1; weak D call: TRBD2 (5 bases). The CDR3 has 14 residues. Germline values: CDR1 MNHEY, CDR2 SMNVEV (reference sequence). Trimming took 1 base from V and 10 from J, leaving 14 bases between them.